This T cell receptor (beta chain) was identified during a study of blood T cell repertoires in COVID-19. In the study overall: From the United States, Italy and Spain came samples of acute and convalescent COVID-19. PBMCs, B-cell-depleted T cells, or T cells were the source of the cDNA or gDNA that made up the material.

The CDR3 loop spans 13 amino acids. Germline lookup yields CDR1 LGHDT and CDR2 YNNKEL (reference sequence). Trimming cost V 3 bases and J 2 bases, with 7 bases left between them. Seattle enrolled patients during active infection and tracked them longitudinally. Per the original data handling: Scientists estimated how many nucleated cells there were by amplifying reference gene primers. Using immunoSEQ multiplex PCR, the repertoire was profiled, and TCRdb retains in-frame clones only, with some absent. For V, J and clone size, that table is used; D and trimming come from the DNA. Among around 400,000 clones listed, more than 75% were seen once.

This receptor was taken from a woman aged 60-70 years with COVID-19, enrolled during active disease. Sequencing was carried out using peripheral blood. The chain is built from TRBV3-1 (or the pseudogene TRBV3-2) and TRBJ2-5; no reliable D call. The CDR3, as DNA: TGTGCCAGCAGCCAGATACAGCAAGAGACCCAGTACTTC. Amino acids: CASSQIQQETQYF.